Each of the 29 T cell receptor beta chains below was sequenced from the same sample in a study of blood T cell repertoires in COVID-19. Assay: immunoSEQ multiplex PCR; the TCRdb copy retains only in-frame clones and omits some. The sample holds about 280,000 clones; approximately 86% are singletons and the top ten take approximately 14%. Sequenced input: peripheral blood. The receptors originated from a woman between 65 and 79 years old with COVID-19, enrolled during active disease.

The chain is built from TRBV27 and TRBJ1-5; 8 bases are a match to TRBD1. J lost 6 bases, V lost 3 bases, and 7 bases had no gene match. This CDR3 has 15 amino acids. Germline values: CDR1 MNHEY, CDR2 SMNVEV (reference sequence). The CDR3 DNA reads as TGTGCCAGCAGTTTCAACGGACAGGGAGGTCAGCCCCAGCATTTT. Its translation: CASSFNGQGGQPQHF.

The rearrangement uses TRBV3-1 (or the pseudogene TRBV3-2) and TRBJ1-4; 9 bases line up with TRBD1. The CDR3 is 15 amino acids. V shed 3 bases and J 6 bases; nucleotides not matched to a gene: 5. CDR1 and CDR2 (germline): LGHDT, YNNKEL (reference sequence). The CDR3 DNA follows: TGTGCCAGCAGCCATCCGGGACAGGGCCATGAAAAACTGTTTTTT. Its translation: CASSHPGQGHEKLFF.

V gene TRBV5-6 combines with J gene TRBJ1-2; 7 positions match TRBD1. The length of the CDR3 is 15 residues. The V gene's germline CDR1 is SGHDT and CDR2 YYEEEE. V lost 1 base to trimming and J lost 3 bases; unmatched junction nucleotides: 6. The CDR3: CASSLPSTGYYGYTF. Here the CDR3 DNA reads TGTGCCAGCAGCTTGCCCTCGACAGGGTACTATGGCTACACCTTC.

The V call is TRBV7-7, the J call TRBJ2-2; the match to TRBD2 covers 12 bases. Germline V gene sequence: CDR1 SSHAT, CDR2 FNYEAQ (reference sequence). CDR3 length: 15 residues. J gave up 6 bases and V 5 bases, and 4 bases lay outside the gene matches. The CDR3, as DNA: TGTGCCAGCAGCGCTAGCGGGGGGGAAGCCGGGGAGCTGTTTTTT. It is translated as CASSASGGEAGELFF.

The chain links TRBV7-2 to TRBJ1-6; 12 bases line up with TRBD1. Looked up from germline, CDR1 is SGHTA and CDR2 is FQGNSA. V shed 5 bases, J shed 7 bases, and the junction held 6 bases outside the gene matches. CDR3 length: 16 amino acids. The chain's CDR3 is CASSATGTGGNSPLHF. The CDR3 DNA sequence: TGTGCCAGCAGCGCAACCGGGACAGGGGGCAATTCACCCCTCCACTTT. Filled out from reference TRBV7-2 and TRBJ1-6, the complete variable domain reads GAGVSQSPSNKVTEKGKDVELRCDPISGHTALYWYRQSLGQGLEFLIYFQGNSAPDKSGLPSDRFSAERTGGSVSTLTIQRTQQEDSAVYLCASSATGTGGNSPLHFGNGTRLTVT.

The chain uses TRBV7-8 and TRBJ1-2; 8 positions agree with TRBD1. There are 14 residues in the CDR3. Germline CDR1 SGHVS, CDR2 FQNEAQ. The trim removed 1 base at V and 6 bases at J, leaving 4 bases unmatched. The CDR3 region is CASSLGRGLDGYTF. The CDR3 DNA sequence: TGTGCCAGCAGCTTAGGCAGGGGGCTCGATGGCTACACCTTC.

The CDR3 loop is CAISGEGGDNNEQFF. CDR3 sequence (DNA): TGTGCCATCAGTGGGGAGGGAGGGGACAACAATGAGCAGTTCTTC. V and J are TRBV10-3 and TRBJ2-1; maybe TRBD2 (7 bases). In germline, CDR1 is ENHRY, CDR2 SYGVKD. The CDR3 sequence is 15 residues long. Trimming removed 4 bases from V and 5 bases from J, with 15 bases in between.

This rearrangement joins TRBV2 to TRBJ2-2; D gene unclear. This CDR3 spans 17 amino acids. Germline CDR1 reads SNHLY; CDR2 reads FYNNEI. V was trimmed by 3 bases and J by 0 bases, leaving 14 bases between them. The CDR3 sequence: CASSDEEGYTNTGELFF. The CDR3 bases are TGTGCCAGCAGTGACGAGGAAGGCTATACGAACACCGGGGAGCTGTTTTTT.

A few counts support this clone. V gene TRBV29-1 combines with J gene TRBJ2-7, with a possible D match to TRBD1 (6 bases). The V gene lost 3 bases and the J gene lost 0 bases, with 6 bases spanning the gap. The CDR3 has 12 residues. Germline-derived CDR1 and CDR2 are SQVTM and ANQGSEA. The CDR3 region is CSVEDSSYEQYF. For the CDR3, the DNA is TGCAGCGTTGAGGACAGCTCCTACGAGCAGTACTTC.

CDR3 region: CASSLGTYEQYF. The CDR3 nucleotides read TGTGCCAGCAGTTTAGGTACCTACGAGCAGTACTTC. J is TRBJ2-7 and V is TRBV12-3 or TRBV12-4; unclear D gene. V was clipped by 1 base and J by 2 bases, with 3 bases between them. CDR3 length: 12 residues.

The rearrangement uses TRBV30 and TRBJ1-2, with TRBD1 identical over 9 bases. V dropped 2 bases and J dropped 7; count of bases not matched to a gene: 5. This CDR3 region has 13 residues. Germline CDR1 is GTSNPN and CDR2 is SVGIG (reference sequence). The CDR3 bases are TGTGCCTGGAGTCCGGACAGGGGTCGTGGCTACACCTTC. This translates into CAWSPDRGRGYTF.

The V call is TRBV27, the J call TRBJ2-7, with 9 nucleotides matching TRBD1. This CDR3 spans 11 amino acids. CDR1 and CDR2 from the germline V gene are MNHEY and SMNVEV (reference sequence). V gave up 8 bases and J gave up 12 bases; unmatched junction bases: 8. CDR3 coding DNA: TGTGCCAGCGGAAGCCCGGGACAGGGGTACTTC. Protein: CASGSPGQGYF.

The chain joins TRBV6-5 to TRBJ1-6; 9 bases line up with TRBD1. V shed 4 bases and J 7 bases; nucleotides not matched to a gene: 5. There are 15 residues in the CDR3. CDR1 and CDR2 (germline): MNHEY, SVGAGI. CDR3 coding DNA: TGTGCCAGCAGTTCTGGGACAGGGATAAATTCACCCCTCCACTTT. It is translated as CASSSGTGINSPLHF.

In the case of this clone: The sample contains more than one DNA sequence encoding this CDR3. The chain is built from TRBV11-2 and TRBJ2-7, with TRBD1 matching over 10 bases. J was trimmed by 2 bases and V by 3 bases; bases with no gene match: 1. The CDR3 runs to 14 residues. Looked up from germline, CDR1 is SGHAT and CDR2 is FQNNGV. CDR3 in amino acids: CASSLGTGAYEQYF. CDR3 sequence (DNA): TGTGCCAGCAGCTTGGGGACAGGGGCCTACGAGCAGTACTTC.

V gene TRBV2 combines with J gene TRBJ1-5; D remains ambiguous. Trimming shortened V by 9 bases and J by 1 base, and 13 bases separated the two germline ends. Germline V gives CDR1 SNHLY, CDR2 FYNNEI. The CDR3 is 14 amino acids. This chain's CDR3 is CASSNGLSNQPQHF. DNA for the CDR3: TGTGCCAGTTCAAACGGGTTGAGCAATCAGCCCCAGCATTTT.

The rearrangement uses TRBV5-1 and TRBJ1-3; possibly TRBD1 for D (6 bases). CDR1 and CDR2 (germline): SGHRS, YFSETQ. V lost 4 bases to trimming and J lost 4 bases, with 15 bases between them. The CDR3 is 15 amino acids. In nucleotides, the CDR3 is TGCGCCAGCAGCCTAACAACAGGGAACGGAAACACCATATATTTT. Its protein is CASSLTTGNGNTIYF. Filled out from reference TRBV5-1 and TRBJ1-3, the complete variable domain reads KAGVTQTPRYLIKTRGQQVTLSCSPISGHRSVSWYQQTPGQGLQFLFEYFSETQRNKGNFPGRFSGRQFSNSRSEMNVSTLELGDSALYLCASSLTTGNGNTIYFGEGSWLTVV.

This clone was detected once. The chain couples TRBV7-3 to TRBJ2-4; 11 nucleotides agree with TRBD1. Germline V gene lookup returns CDR1 SGHTA and CDR2 FQGTGA. V lost 5 bases and J lost 6; bases outside the gene matches: 6. This CDR3 has 15 residues. The CDR3 reads CASSPGTGGRNIQYF. The CDR3 bases are TGTGCCAGCAGCCCCGGGACAGGGGGTAGAAACATTCAGTACTTC. The complete variable domain, with remaining parts taken from reference TRBV7-3 and TRBJ2-4, reads GAGVSQTPSNKVTEKGKYVELRCDPISGHTALYWYRQSLGQGPEFLIYFQGTGAADDSGLPNDRFFAVRPEGSVSTLKIQRTERGDSAVYLCASSPGTGGRNIQYFGAGTRLSVL.

V gene TRBV5-5 combines with J gene TRBJ2-7; TRBD2 agrees at 11 bases. Unmatched junction bases numbered 2, after V lost 4 bases and J lost 2 bases. Germline CDR1 SGHKS, CDR2 YYEKEE (reference sequence). The CDR3 is made up of 14 amino acids. CDR3 DNA sequence: TGTGCCAGCAGCCTGACTAGCGGGGCCTACGAGCAGTACTTC. As protein: CASSLTSGAYEQYF.

V gene TRBV9 combines with J gene TRBJ1-2, with D perhaps matching TRBD1 (5 bases). Germline CDR1 reads SGDLS; CDR2 reads YYNGEE. The CDR3 sequence is 17 residues long. V shed 4 bases and J shed 1 base, with 20 bases lying between them. CDR3 DNA: TGTGCCAGCAGCCCCGGGGGGAGAGACATATATAACTATGGCTACACCTTC. Protein sequence: CASSPGGRDIYNYGYTF.

This chain links TRBV19 with TRBJ2-5; weak D call: TRBD2 (6 bases). V was trimmed by 11 bases and J by 5 bases, leaving 18 bases between them. Germline CDR1 reads LNHDA; CDR2 reads SQIVND (reference sequence). This CDR3 contains 13 residues. The CDR3 protein is CARGGSGEETQYF. DNA for the CDR3: TGTGCCCGGGGAGGATCGGGGGAGGAGACCCAGTACTTC.

The chain couples TRBV28 to TRBJ2-2; D perhaps matches TRBD1 (6 bases). Germline CDR1 MDHEN, CDR2 SYDVKM. V lost 5 bases to trimming and J lost 4 bases, with 20 bases between them. The CDR3 runs 17 residues. The DNA of the CDR3 is TGTGCCAGCAGTCCACGGACAGTCTTATCCTTCACCGGGGAGCTGTTTTTT. This codes for CASSPRTVLSFTGELFF.

This chain connects TRBV28 to TRBJ2-3; the D gene is possibly TRBD2 (7 bases). There are 12 residues in the CDR3. Germline CDR1 and CDR2: MDHEN and SYDVKM. Trimming shortened V by 2 bases and J by 12 bases, and 12 bases separated the two germline ends. The CDR3 is CASSLREGGQYF. The CDR3 DNA sequence: TGTGCCAGCAGTTTAAGGGAGGGGGGCCAGTATTTT.

The gene calls are TRBV29-1 and TRBJ2-7; unclear D gene. From germline, CDR1 is SQVTM and CDR2 ANQGSEA. This CDR3 is built from 12 residues. Trimming removed 1 base at V and 2 bases at J, with 6 bases between. The CDR3 protein is CSVEGNTYEQYF. The CDR3 nucleotides are TGCAGCGTTGAAGGCAACACCTACGAGCAGTACTTC.

The chain links TRBV3-1 (or the pseudogene TRBV3-2) to TRBJ2-4, with 8 nucleotides matching TRBD2. Germline trimming cut 8 bases from V and 7 bases from J; bases unmatched to any gene: 7. Germline assignment: CDR1 LGHDT and CDR2 YNNKEL (reference sequence). The CDR3 length is 13 residues. The CDR3 here is CASALGGANIQYF. CDR3 coding DNA: TGTGCCAGCGCCCTCGGGGGGGCGAACATTCAGTACTTC.

The V call is TRBV5-1, the J call TRBJ2-5; 8 bases align to TRBD1. V lost 4 bases, J lost 1 base, and 9 bases stayed unmatched. Germline V gene lookup returns CDR1 SGHRS and CDR2 YFSETQ. This CDR3 contains 16 residues. Here the CDR3 DNA reads TGCGCCAGCAGCGAAAGGACAGGGCTACTCCAAGAGACCCAGTACTTC. Translating gives CASSERTGLLQETQYF.

The chain uses TRBV19 and TRBJ1-2, with D maybe TRBD1 (6 bases). The ends were cut back, 3 bases at V and 0 bases at J, with 17 bases in the middle. The CDR3 spans 17 residues. Germline loops: CDR1 LNHDA, CDR2 SQIVND (reference sequence). The CDR3 DNA is TGTGCCAGTAGTATGCCGCCCCTAGGACAGACTAACTATGGCTACACCTTC. As protein: CASSMPPLGQTNYGYTF.

This clone has just a few counts. The chain employs TRBV30 and TRBJ1-6, with 7 bases that match TRBD1. Germline V CDR1 and CDR2: GTSNPN, SVGIG (reference sequence). The V segment lost 0 bases and the J segment 4 bases; nucleotides outside the gene matches: 9. The length of the CDR3 is 17 residues. This chain's CDR3 is CAWSVSGTATYNSPLHF. In nucleotides, the CDR3 is TGTGCCTGGAGTGTATCCGGGACAGCCACTTATAATTCACCCCTCCACTTT.

This chain connects TRBV6-1 to TRBJ2-5; TRBD2 aligns across 7 bases. V was clipped by 3 bases and J by 5 bases; unmatched bases: 18. Germline assignment: CDR1 MNHNS and CDR2 SASEGT. The CDR3 has 18 amino acids. CDR3 DNA: TGTGCCAGCAGTGAGGGGCTAGCGGCACTCCCATACCTCGAGACCCAGTACTTC. It yields the protein CASSEGLAALPYLETQYF.

This chain uses TRBV19 with TRBJ1-1, with D perhaps TRBD1 (5 bases). This CDR3 spans 13 amino acids. V lost 3 bases to trimming and J lost 6 bases, with 11 bases between them. Per the germline V gene, CDR1 is LNHDA and CDR2 is SQIVND (reference sequence). The CDR3 DNA sequence: TGTGCCAGTAGTATCGGCAGGGATGCTGAAGCTTTCTTT. This codes for CASSIGRDAEAFF.